The 21 T cell receptor beta chains below all came from one sample that was sequenced in a study of T-cell reconstitution after alpha-beta-depleted transplantation in children. Unique molecular identifiers were incorporated when the TCRbeta library was constructed. TCRdb redid the calling of the PCR reads with MiXCR, one entry per CDR3 protein. The data hold about 440,000 distinct CDR3 sequences, with about 40% observed a single time. Sample: PBMCs, taken before TCRalphabeta/CD19-depleted stem cell transplant. The receptor set was obtained from a girl aged 2 to 10 with aplastic anemia, due to receive a stem cell transplant.

This clonotype showed up just a few times. The V and J genes are TRBV11-2 and TRBJ2-7; D could derive from TRBD1 or TRBD2 (6 bases each). This CDR3 contains 16 residues. Trimming left V 1 base short and J 5 bases short, with 18 bases between. Germline assignment: CDR1 SGHAT and CDR2 FQNNGV. CDR3 DNA: TGTGCCAGCAGCTTAGCCGGGACTCAGGGGTCGGACGAGCAGTACTTC. It translates to CASSLAGTQGSDEQYF.

The chain joins TRBV7-2 to TRBJ2-3; D tentatively fits TRBD1 or TRBD2 (6 bases each). Per the germline V gene, CDR1 is SGHTA and CDR2 is FQGNSA. V dropped 5 bases and J dropped 8 bases, with 20 bases sitting between them. The CDR3 extends over 15 amino acids. CDR3 sequence reads: CASSAPGAGLRTQYF. In nucleotides, the CDR3 is TGTGCCAGCAGCGCCCCGGGGGCGGGGCTGCGTACGCAGTATTTT.

At least ten counts were recorded for this clonotype. The chain joins TRBV20-1 to TRBJ2-2, with 14 bases matching TRBD2. V was pared by 6 bases and J by 8 bases, with 8 bases of the junction left unmatched. CDR1 and CDR2 from the germline V gene are DFQATT and SNEGSKA (reference sequence). This CDR3 has 15 amino acids. The CDR3 here is CSADPGLAGVGELFF. The CDR3 region has the DNA TGCAGTGCCGACCCGGGACTAGCGGGAGTGGGGGAGCTGTTTTTT.

A few counts support this clonotype. V usage is TRBV6-1 and J usage is TRBJ2-7; 7 bases agree with TRBD1. From germline, CDR1 is MNHNS and CDR2 SASEGT. The J segment lost 2 bases and the V segment lost 5 bases, leaving 15 bases of the junction unmatched. The CDR3 has 17 amino acids. The CDR3 sequence: CASSPRNFGTATYEQYF. The DNA of the CDR3 is TGTGCCAGCAGTCCACGGAACTTCGGGACAGCGACCTACGAGCAGTACTTC.

A single count supports this clonotype. This chain uses TRBV20-1 with TRBJ2-5; TRBD2 agrees at 7 bases. This CDR3 is 16 amino acids long. V was clipped by 1 base and J by 5 bases; unmatched bases: 13. The germline V gene encodes CDR1 DFQATT and CDR2 SNEGSKA (reference sequence). CDR3 DNA sequence: TGCAGTGCTAGAGCCCCGCCGGGGAGGGCCCTTGAGACCCAGTACTTC. Protein sequence: CSARAPPGRALETQYF.

The table lists this clonotype with a count of one. The rearrangement joins TRBV2 to TRBJ2-1; weak D call: TRBD2 (6 bases). V lost 8 bases and J lost 7, with 15 bases in between. Germline values: CDR1 SNHLY, CDR2 FYNNEI. This CDR3 spans 13 amino acids. This chain's CDR3 is CASARRGSNEQFF. In DNA form, the CDR3 reads TGTGCCAGCGCCCGGAGGGGAAGTAATGAGCAGTTCTTC.

Ten or more counts support this clonotype. CDR3 nucleotides: TGTGCCAGCAGCCTTACCGGGACACAGAACACTGAAGCTTTCTTT. Translation gives CASSLTGTQNTEAFF. The J gene is TRBJ1-1, the V gene TRBV6-2 or TRBV6-3; TRBD1 is a possible D gene (6 bases). This CDR3 has 15 amino acids. V was pared by 6 bases and J by 1 base, with 15 bases between. The V gene's germline CDR1 is MNHEY and CDR2 SVGEGT.

The J gene is TRBJ1-6, the V gene TRBV20-1; no reliable D call. V was shortened by 4 bases and J by 0 bases, with 10 bases between the two germline ends. Germline loops: CDR1 DFQATT, CDR2 SNEGSKA (reference sequence). The CDR3 covers 15 residues. The CDR3 bases are TGCAGTGCTACGGTTCCAAGCTCCTATAATTCACCCCTCCACTTT. Its protein product is CSATVPSSYNSPLHF.

The chain has TRBV5-6 and TRBJ2-4, with a possible D match to TRBD2 (6 bases). Germline V gene lookup returns CDR1 SGHDT and CDR2 YYEEEE. V was cut by 1 base and J by 8 bases, with 7 bases left in between. The length of the CDR3 is 12 residues. CDR3: CASSLWGDIQYF. CDR3 bases: TGTGCCAGCAGCTTGTGGGGGGACATTCAGTACTTC.

The chain is built from TRBV20-1 and TRBJ1-6; D ambiguous. V was pared by 0 bases and J by 9 bases, with 6 bases between. The CDR3 spans 12 residues. The V gene's germline CDR1 is DFQATT and CDR2 SNEGSKA (reference sequence). CDR3 coding DNA: TGCAGTGCTAGAGAGACGGTTTCACCCCTCCACTTT. Translation gives CSARETVSPLHF.

The chain combines TRBV5-1 with TRBJ2-3; perhaps TRBD1 as D (6 bases). V gave up 5 bases and J gave up 0 bases, with 13 bases separating them. Per germline, CDR1 SGHRS and CDR2 YFSETQ. The CDR3 runs 15 residues. The chain's CDR3 is CASRLQGTSTDTQYF. CDR3 coding DNA: TGCGCCAGCAGGCTACAGGGAACCAGCACAGATACGCAGTATTTT.

The V and J genes are TRBV7-2 and TRBJ2-7; 10 positions match TRBD2. The germline CDR1 and CDR2 sequences are SGHTA and FQGNSA. This CDR3 region has 15 residues. The V gene end was trimmed by 5 bases and the J gene end by 5 bases; junction bases not matched to a gene: 9. The CDR3 sequence: CASSPIAGGSHEQYF. CDR3 bases: TGTGCCAGCAGCCCGATAGCGGGAGGTTCCCACGAGCAGTACTTC.

This clonotype occurred many times. The chain recombines TRBV29-1 with TRBJ1-1; D is unresolved. Germline CDR1 is SQVTM and CDR2 is ANQGSEA. V was pared by 6 bases and J by 4 bases, with 18 bases between. The CDR3 contains 14 residues. The CDR3: CSVPRRMGTTEAFF. The CDR3 region has the DNA TGCAGCGTCCCCCGTCGGATGGGTACCACTGAAGCTTTCTTT.

The chain recombines TRBV5-5 with TRBJ1-2, with D perhaps TRBD1 (6 bases). The CDR3 extends over 15 amino acids. From germline, CDR1 is SGHKS and CDR2 YYEKEE (reference sequence). Trimming took off 3 bases at V and 8 bases at J, with 20 bases between the two ends. CDR3 protein: CASSSFPRDTQGYTF. The CDR3 bases are TGTGCCAGCAGCTCCTTTCCCCGGGACACCCAGGGCTACACCTTC.

This clonotype occurred many times. The chain couples TRBV12-5 to TRBJ2-1; the match to TRBD1 covers 9 bases. The J segment lost 0 bases and the V segment lost 8 bases, leaving 11 bases of the junction unmatched. The CDR3 is made up of 17 amino acids. From germline, CDR1 is LGHNT and CDR2 FRNRAP. CDR3 nucleotides: TGTGCTAGTTCCCAAGGACAGGGGACGGGCTCCTACAATGAGCAGTTCTTC. Amino acid sequence: CASSQGQGTGSYNEQFF. Full variable domain (outside the CDR3, taken from reference TRBV12-5 and TRBJ2-1): DARVTQTPRHKVTEMGQEVTMRCQPILGHNTVFWYRQTMMQGLELLAYFRNRAPLDDSGMPKDRFSAEMPDATLATLKIQPSEPRDSAVYFCASSQGQGTGSYNEQFFGPGTRLTVL.

This clonotype came up a few times. The CDR3 protein is CAWSGQGEKLFF. CDR3 DNA: TGTGCCTGGAGTGGACAGGGTGAAAAACTGTTTTTT. The chain has TRBV30 and TRBJ1-4; 7 nucleotides match TRBD1. The trim removed 1 base at V and 7 bases at J, leaving 0 bases unmatched. Germline CDR1 is GTSNPN and CDR2 is SVGIG (reference sequence). This CDR3 region has 12 residues. The full variable domain, in which reference TRBV30 and TRBJ1-4 provide the parts outside the CDR3, is SQTIHQWPATLVQPVGSPLSLECTVEGTSNPNLYWYRQAAGRGLQLLFYSVGIGQISSEVPQNLSASRPQDRQFILSSKKLLLSDSGFYLCAWSGQGEKLFFGSGTQLSVL.

This clonotype was recorded a few times. The chain joins TRBV18 to TRBJ2-1; D is possibly TRBD1 or TRBD2 (7 bases each). Germline CDR1 KGHSH, CDR2 LQKENI. Trimming took 5 bases from V and 7 from J, leaving 15 bases between them. This CDR3 comprises 14 residues. CDR3 DNA sequence: TGTGCCAGCTCAACGACAGGGCGGGGGAATGAGCAGTTCTTC. Protein: CASSTTGRGNEQFF.

This clonotype was seen a handful of times. CDR3 DNA: TGTGCCAGCAGTTTCGAAGTAGGGTATAGCTATGGCTACACCTTC. Translated: CASSFEVGYSYGYTF. This rearrangement joins TRBV27 to TRBJ1-2; D call uncertain. In germline, CDR1 is MNHEY, CDR2 SMNVEV (reference sequence). V dropped 3 bases and J dropped 4 bases, with 15 bases sitting between them. The length of the CDR3 is 15 residues.

This clonotype was seen only once. The chain links TRBV10-3 to TRBJ1-1; 8 nucleotides agree with TRBD1. Trimming at V came to 7 bases and at J to 4 bases, leaving 8 bases not matched to a gene. The CDR3 spans 14 residues. The germline CDR1 and CDR2 sequences are ENHRY and SYGVKD. The CDR3 sequence is CAITETGAGTEAFF. DNA of the CDR3: TGTGCCATCACCGAGACAGGGGCGGGCACTGAAGCTTTCTTT.

The chain couples TRBV29-1 to TRBJ1-2; perhaps TRBD1 as D (6 bases). Per germline, CDR1 SQVTM and CDR2 ANQGSEA. The CDR3 is made up of 13 amino acids. With 8 bases removed from V and 6 bases from J, the gap between germline ends came to 19 bases. This CDR3 reads CSTLVSGVHGYTF. CDR3 coding DNA: TGCAGCACGTTGGTTTCAGGGGTACATGGCTACACCTTC.

This clonotype occurred a few times. This sequence joins TRBV4-1 and TRBJ1-5; D possibly corresponds to TRBD1 (5 bases). This CDR3 is built from 15 residues. V gave up 0 bases and J gave up 4 bases, with 10 bases separating them. Per the germline V gene, CDR1 is MGHRA and CDR2 is YSYEKL. As DNA, the CDR3 is TGCGCCAGCAGCCAAGACGGGGCCCCTAATCAGCCCCAGCATTTT. It encodes CASSQDGAPNQPQHF.